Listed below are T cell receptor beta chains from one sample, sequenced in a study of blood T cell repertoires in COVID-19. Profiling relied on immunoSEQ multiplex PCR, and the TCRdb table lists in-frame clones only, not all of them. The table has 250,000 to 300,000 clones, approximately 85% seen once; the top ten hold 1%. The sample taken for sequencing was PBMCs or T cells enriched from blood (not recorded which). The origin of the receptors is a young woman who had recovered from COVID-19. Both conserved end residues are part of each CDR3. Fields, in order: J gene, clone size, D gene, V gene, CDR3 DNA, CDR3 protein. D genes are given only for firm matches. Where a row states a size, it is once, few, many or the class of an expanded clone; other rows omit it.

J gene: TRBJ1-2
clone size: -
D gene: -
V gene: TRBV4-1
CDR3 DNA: TGCGCCAGCAGCCAAGGGGAGGCACCGGCCTTGATTAACTATGGCTACACCTTC
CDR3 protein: CASSQGEAPALINYGYTF

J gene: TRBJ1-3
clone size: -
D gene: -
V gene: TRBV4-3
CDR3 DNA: TGCGCCAGCAGCCGACTGATCGGAAACACCATATATTTT
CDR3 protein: CASSRLIGNTIYF

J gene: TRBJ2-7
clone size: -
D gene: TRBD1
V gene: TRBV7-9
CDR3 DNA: TGTGCCAGCAGCTTAGTTGGGACAGCCTACGAGCAGTACTTC
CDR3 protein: CASSLVGTAYEQYF

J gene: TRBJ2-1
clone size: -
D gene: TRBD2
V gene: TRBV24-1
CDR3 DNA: TGTGCCACCAGTGACCATAGCGGGGGGGGAGGATGGAATGAGCAGTTCTTC
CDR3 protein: CATSDHSGGGGWNEQFF

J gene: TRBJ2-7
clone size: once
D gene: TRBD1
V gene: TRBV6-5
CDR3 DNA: TGTGCCAGCAGCCCCCGGGACAGGCGTTTCTACGAGCAGTACTTC
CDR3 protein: CASSPRDRRFYEQYF

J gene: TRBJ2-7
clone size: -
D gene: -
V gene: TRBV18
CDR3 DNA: TGTGCCAGCTCACCACCATTACAGACCTACGAGCAGTACTTC
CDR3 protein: CASSPPLQTYEQYF

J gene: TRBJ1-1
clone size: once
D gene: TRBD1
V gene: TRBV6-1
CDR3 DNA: TGTGCCAGCAGTGAATATGGAGGGGGCCCTGAAGCTTTCTTT
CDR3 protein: CASSEYGGGPEAFF

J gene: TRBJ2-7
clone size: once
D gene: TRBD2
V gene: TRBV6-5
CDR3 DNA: TGTGCCAGCAGTTACTCGAGCGGGGGTTACGAGCAGTACTTC
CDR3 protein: CASSYSSGGYEQYF

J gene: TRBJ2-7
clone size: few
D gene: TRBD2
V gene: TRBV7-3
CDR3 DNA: TGTGCCAGCAGCTTAATCTGCAGCGGGGGGAGCTACGAGCAGTACTTC
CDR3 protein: CASSLICSGGSYEQYF

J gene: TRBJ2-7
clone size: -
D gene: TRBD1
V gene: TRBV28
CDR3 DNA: TGTGCCAGCAGGGGGGACAGCTACGAGCAGTACTTC
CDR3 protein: CASRGDSYEQYF

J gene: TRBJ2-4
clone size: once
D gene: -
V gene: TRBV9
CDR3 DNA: TGTGCCAGCAGCGCTGCGCCCTTGGGGGCCGTGGAAAACATTCAGTACTTC
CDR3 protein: CASSAAPLGAVENIQYF

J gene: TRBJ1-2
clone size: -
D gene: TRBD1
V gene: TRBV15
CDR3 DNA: TGTGCCACCAGCAGAGATGCCGGGACAGAAGGGTATGGCTACACCTTC
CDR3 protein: CATSRDAGTEGYGYTF

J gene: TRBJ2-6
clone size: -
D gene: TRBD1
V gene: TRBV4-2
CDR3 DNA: TGTGCCAGCAGCCAAGATCCACAGGGGGCGAGTGGGGCCAACGTCCTGACTTTC
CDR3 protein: CASSQDPQGASGANVLTF

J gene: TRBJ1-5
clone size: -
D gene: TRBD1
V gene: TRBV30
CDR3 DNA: TGTGCCTGGAGGCAACAGGGGTCTCAGCCCCAGCATTTT
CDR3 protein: CAWRQQGSQPQHF

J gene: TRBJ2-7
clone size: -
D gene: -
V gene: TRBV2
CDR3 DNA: TGTGCCAGCAGTTCACAGGGCTACGAGCAGTACTTC
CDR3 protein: CASSSQGYEQYF

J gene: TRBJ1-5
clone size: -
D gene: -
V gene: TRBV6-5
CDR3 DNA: TGTGCCAGCAGTTACTTCAGGGGACAGCCCCAGCATTTT
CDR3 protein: CASSYFRGQPQHF

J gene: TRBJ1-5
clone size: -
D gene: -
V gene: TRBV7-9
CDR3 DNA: TGTGCCAGCAGCCGGGGTCACAGGGAGTCGGATCAGCCCCAGCATTTT
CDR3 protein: CASSRGHRESDQPQHF

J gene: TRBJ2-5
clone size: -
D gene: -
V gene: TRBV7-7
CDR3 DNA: TGTGCCAGCAGCTTCCCAGGGGAGGAGACCCAGTACTTC
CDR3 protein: CASSFPGEETQYF

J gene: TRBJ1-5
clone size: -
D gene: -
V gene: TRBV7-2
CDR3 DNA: TGTGCCAGCAGCTTAGATATGTATCGTCAGCCCCAGCATTTT
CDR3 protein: CASSLDMYRQPQHF

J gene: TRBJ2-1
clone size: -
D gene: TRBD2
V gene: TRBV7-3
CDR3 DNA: TGTGCCAGCAGCTTAGAGTCGTGGGGAGGGCGACTAAACAATGAGCAGTTCTTC
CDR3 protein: CASSLESWGGRLNNEQFF

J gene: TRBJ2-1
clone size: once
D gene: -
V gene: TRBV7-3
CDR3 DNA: TGTGCCAGCAGCCTAACTCAGGGGGGACGCGGTGAGCAGTTCTTC
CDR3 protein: CASSLTQGGRGEQFF

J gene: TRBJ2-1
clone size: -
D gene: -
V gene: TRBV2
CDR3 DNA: TGTGCCAGTACTGGTGAGCAGTTCTTC
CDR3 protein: CASTGEQFF

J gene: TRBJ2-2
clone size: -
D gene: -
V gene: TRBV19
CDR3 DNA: TGTGCCAGTAGTTCCTTTGCGGGGTCCGGAGAGCTGTTTTTT
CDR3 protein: CASSSFAGSGELFF

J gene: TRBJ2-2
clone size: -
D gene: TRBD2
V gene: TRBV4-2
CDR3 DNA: TGTGCCAGCAGCCAAGAAGTTAGCGGGATCACCGGGGAGCTGTTTTTT
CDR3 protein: CASSQEVSGITGELFF

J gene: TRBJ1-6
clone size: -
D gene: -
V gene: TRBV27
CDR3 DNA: TGTGCCAGCAGTTTAGTGAGGGGGGGGAATTCACCCCTCCACTTT
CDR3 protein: CASSLVRGGNSPLHF

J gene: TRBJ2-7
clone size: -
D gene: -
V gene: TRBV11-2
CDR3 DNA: TGTGCCAGCAGCGTATCAGGGTCAGGGGAACAGTACTTC
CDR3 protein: CASSVSGSGEQYF

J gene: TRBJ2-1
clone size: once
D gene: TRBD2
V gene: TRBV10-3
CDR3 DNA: TGTGCCACGTCGGGGGGTTCCTACAATGAGCAGTTCTTC
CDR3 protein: CATSGGSYNEQFF

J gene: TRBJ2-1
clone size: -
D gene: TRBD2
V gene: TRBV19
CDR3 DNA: TGTGCCAGTAGCCGTAGCGGGGGGTCCTACAATGAGCAGTTCTTC
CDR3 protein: CASSRSGGSYNEQFF

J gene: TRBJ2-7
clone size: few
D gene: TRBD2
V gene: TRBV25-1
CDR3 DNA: TGTGCCAGCAGTGATGGGCGGGGGACCACCTACGAGCAGTACTTC
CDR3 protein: CASSDGRGTTYEQYF

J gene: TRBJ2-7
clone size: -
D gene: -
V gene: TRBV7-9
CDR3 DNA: TGTGCCAGCAGCGCAACGTGGAGCTCCTACGAGCAGTACTTC
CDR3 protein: CASSATWSSYEQYF

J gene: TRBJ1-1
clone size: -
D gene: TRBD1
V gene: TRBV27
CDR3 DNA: TGTGCCAGCAGTTCCAGACAGGGGGCTCCTGAAGCTTTCTTT
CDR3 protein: CASSSRQGAPEAFF

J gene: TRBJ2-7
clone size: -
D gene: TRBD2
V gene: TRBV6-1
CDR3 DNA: TGTGCCAGCAGTGAAGCTAGCGGGAGCTCCTACGAGCAGTACTTC
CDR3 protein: CASSEASGSSYEQYF

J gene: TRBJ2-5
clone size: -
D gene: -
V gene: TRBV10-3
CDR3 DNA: TGTGCCATCAGTGAGACAGACCAAGAGACCCAGTACTTC
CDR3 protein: CAISETDQETQYF